Below are 32 T cell receptor beta chains sequenced from a single sample in a study of T cell responses to AZD1222 COVID-19 vaccine. Repertoires were generated with immunoSEQ multiplex PCR, while TCRdb's copy carries only in-frame clones and drops some. The table has fewer than 200,000 clones, about nine tenths seen once; the top ten hold 1.6%. The material sequenced was peripheral blood, taken on day 0 of AZD1222 vaccination. These receptors were taken from an adult in good health.

The count of this clone is one. The chain combines TRBV5-1 with TRBJ1-2; 7 nucleotides align to TRBD1. V shed 4 bases and J 7 bases; nucleotides not matched to a gene: 10. Germline V gene sequence: CDR1 SGHRS, CDR2 YFSETQ. The CDR3 runs 14 residues. The CDR3 reads CASSPGQRGGGYTF. CDR3 coding DNA: TGCGCCAGCAGCCCGGGACAGCGCGGAGGTGGCTACACCTTC.

This clone has a single count. V usage is TRBV2 and J usage is TRBJ2-1; 10 bases align to TRBD1. The germline gives CDR1 SNHLY, CDR2 FYNNEI. CDR3 size: 17 residues. Unmatched junction bases numbered 14, after V lost 7 bases and J lost 5 bases. DNA for the CDR3: TGTGCCAGCAAAGGGACAGGGGCCGCCCTCAGGCACAATGAGCAGTTCTTC. Protein product: CASKGTGAALRHNEQFF.

This chain connects TRBV3-1 (or the pseudogene TRBV3-2) to TRBJ1-3; unclear D gene. Germline V gene sequence: CDR1 LGHDT, CDR2 YNNKEL (reference sequence). Trimming removed 1 base from V and 4 bases from J, with 8 bases in between. CDR3 length: 14 amino acids. Written as DNA, the CDR3 is TGTGCCAGCAGCCAAGCGGCGTCGGGAAACACCATATATTTT. It is translated as CASSQAASGNTIYF.

This sequence joins TRBV30 and TRBJ1-2, with a weak D call TRBD1 (5 bases). Germline lookup yields CDR1 GTSNPN and CDR2 SVGIG (reference sequence). The CDR3 extends over 11 amino acids. Trimming shortened V by 6 bases and J by 2 bases, and 7 bases separated the two germline ends. The CDR3 nucleotides are TGTGCCTGTGACAGAAACTATGGCTACACCTTC. Translation gives CACDRNYGYTF. Using reference TRBV30 and TRBJ1-2 for the parts outside the CDR3, the full variable domain is SQTIHQWPATLVQPVGSPLSLECTVEGTSNPNLYWYRQAAGRGLQLLFYSVGIGQISSEVPQNLSASRPQDRQFILSSKKLLLSDSGFYLCACDRNYGYTFGSGTRLTVV.

The chain is built from TRBV27 and TRBJ1-2; 10 bases are a match to TRBD1. V shed 5 bases, J shed 4 bases, and the junction held 4 bases outside the gene matches. The CDR3 is 14 residues long. Per germline, CDR1 MNHEY and CDR2 SMNVEV (reference sequence). The CDR3 is CASSPWTGGYGYTF. The CDR3 DNA is TGTGCCAGCAGTCCCTGGACAGGGGGCTATGGCTACACCTTC.

The rearrangement uses TRBV6-2 or TRBV6-3 and TRBJ1-4; D is unresolved. The length of the CDR3 is 14 residues. Per the germline V gene, CDR1 is MNHEY and CDR2 is SVGEGT. The germline V and J ends were trimmed by 2 bases and 3 bases, with 7 bases remaining between them. The CDR3 protein is CASSYVRANEKLFF. CDR3 sequence (DNA): TGTGCCAGCAGTTACGTGCGAGCTAATGAAAAACTGTTTTTT.

V is TRBV24-1 and J is TRBJ2-2, with no clear D. This CDR3 spans 16 amino acids. Trimming cost V 3 bases and J 0 bases, with 10 bases left between them. The germline gives CDR1 KGHDR, CDR2 SFDVKD. For the CDR3, the DNA is TGTGCCACCAGTGATACGGTAGGAGCGAACACCGGGGAGCTGTTTTTT. Amino acid sequence: CATSDTVGANTGELFF.

The genes are TRBV12-3 or TRBV12-4 and TRBJ1-2, with 10 bases that match TRBD1. CDR3 size: 12 residues. The ends lost 10 bases at V and 5 bases at J; junction bases unmatched: 4. CDR3 in DNA: TGTGCCACCCGGACAGGGGGATATGGCTACACCTTC. The encoded protein is CATRTGGYGYTF.

CDR3 sequence: CASSLTLGHENEKLFF. In DNA, the CDR3 is TGCGCCAGCAGCTTAACACTCGGACACGAAAATGAAAAACTGTTTTTT. The J gene is TRBJ1-4, the V gene TRBV5-1; a possible D gene is TRBD1 (5 bases). The germline V gene encodes CDR1 SGHRS and CDR2 YFSETQ. With 2 bases removed from V and 5 bases from J, the gap between germline ends came to 16 bases. This CDR3 contains 16 residues.

This clone has a handful of counts. The chain recombines TRBV6-5 with TRBJ1-1; TRBD1 aligns across 10 bases. This CDR3 contains 13 residues. Germline V lookup: CDR1 MNHEY, CDR2 SVGAGI. Trimming removed 7 bases from V and 6 bases from J; junction bases left unmatched: 5. CDR3 DNA: TGTGCCAGCAACCGACAGGGGGCGGCTGAAGCTTTCTTT. Its protein product is CASNRQGAAEAFF.

The V gene is TRBV5-1, the J gene TRBJ1-1; tentatively, D is TRBD1 (6 bases). Germline assignment: CDR1 SGHRS and CDR2 YFSETQ. V lost 2 bases and J 0 bases, leaving 8 bases between the germline ends. This CDR3 spans 14 amino acids. The CDR3 here is CASSLGGMNTEAFF. In nucleotides, the CDR3 is TGCGCCAGCAGCTTAGGGGGGATGAACACTGAAGCTTTCTTT.

The V gene is TRBV4-2, the J gene TRBJ2-5, with TRBD2 matching over 8 bases. V was pared by 1 base and J by 6 bases, with 7 bases of the junction left unmatched. This CDR3 has 15 residues. Germline CDR1 reads LGHNA; CDR2 reads YNFKEQ. This CDR3 reads CASSQAGTSYKTQYF. The CDR3 DNA reads as TGTGCCAGCAGCCAAGCCGGGACTAGTTATAAGACCCAGTACTTC.

The gene calls are TRBV24-1 and TRBJ2-1; 8 positions match TRBD1. The CDR3 length is 15 residues. Germline lookup yields CDR1 KGHDR and CDR2 SFDVKD. The J segment lost 8 bases and the V segment lost 3 bases, leaving 8 bases of the junction unmatched. In DNA form, the CDR3 reads TGTGCCACCAGTGATCCCGGACAGGGTGGCGATGAGCAGTTCTTC. It specifies CATSDPGQGGDEQFF.

This chain joins TRBV30 and TRBJ2-5; TRBD2 is a possible D gene (5 bases). Germline V lookup: CDR1 GTSNPN, CDR2 SVGIG (reference sequence). Deletions cut 1 base from V and 5 bases from J, with 11 bases between. This CDR3 is 13 amino acids long. CDR3 DNA: TGTGCCTGGAGTGGTAATAGGAGGGAGACCCAGTACTTC. Translation: CAWSGNRRETQYF.

This sequence joins TRBV6-5 and TRBJ2-5, with 13 bases matching TRBD2. Per germline, CDR1 MNHEY and CDR2 SVGAGI. The CDR3 is 16 residues long. V trimming: 2 bases; J trimming: 7 bases; junction bases outside the gene matches: 7. CDR3 sequence reads: CASSYTGTSGIGTQYF. In DNA form, the CDR3 reads TGTGCCAGCAGTTACACCGGGACTAGCGGGATAGGGACCCAGTACTTC.

The chain uses TRBV18 and TRBJ2-5; D ambiguous. The CDR3 sequence is 13 residues long. V was shortened by 2 bases and J by 1 base, with 5 bases between the two germline ends. Germline assignment: CDR1 KGHSH and CDR2 LQKENI. The DNA for the CDR3 is TGTGCCAGCTCACCAGGGATCCAAGAGACCCAGTACTTC. This gives the protein CASSPGIQETQYF. Variable domain in full (rest from reference TRBV18 and TRBJ2-5): NAGVMQNPRHLVRRRGQEARLRCSPMKGHSHVYWYRQLPEEGLKFMVYLQKENIIDESGMPKERFSAEFPKEGPSILRIQQVVRGDSAAYFCASSPGIQETQYFGPGTRLLVL.

The V and J genes are TRBV7-9 and TRBJ2-2; D is unresolved. The CDR3 spans 15 residues. In germline, CDR1 is SEHNR, CDR2 FQNEAQ (reference sequence). Between the trimmed V and J ends, which lost 1 base and 4 bases, there was a span of 10 bases. In DNA form, the CDR3 reads TGTGCCAGCAGCTTAGTCCCGTCTTCCACCGGGGAGCTGTTTTTT. Residues: CASSLVPSSTGELFF.

The chain links TRBV4-1 to TRBJ1-5; D ambiguous. The CDR3 is 14 amino acids. V lost 1 base and J lost 5, with 9 bases in between. Germline V gene data show CDR1 as MGHRA and CDR2 as YSYEKL. CDR3 region: CASSQVGGYQPQHF. In nucleotides, the CDR3 is TGCGCCAGCAGCCAAGTAGGAGGTTATCAGCCCCAGCATTTT.

The genes are TRBV2 and TRBJ2-6, with D possibly being TRBD2 (5 bases). Trimming pared 7 bases from V and 0 bases from J, leaving 13 bases between. This CDR3 has 16 amino acids. Germline V gives CDR1 SNHLY, CDR2 FYNNEI. CDR3 sequence (DNA): TGTGCCAGCACCCACTGGGGAGACTCTGGGGCCAACGTCCTGACTTTC. Translating gives CASTHWGDSGANVLTF.

The chain combines TRBV7-2 with TRBJ2-2; D is unresolved. Per the germline V gene, CDR1 is SGHTA and CDR2 is FQGNSA. This CDR3 is 12 amino acids long. V lost 4 bases to trimming and J lost 5 bases, with 5 bases between them. CDR3 DNA: TGTGCCAGCAGCTGGATAACCGGGGAGCTGTTTTTT. Translation gives CASSWITGELFF.

The chain is built from TRBV7-9 and TRBJ2-2; no reliable D call. The V gene lost 2 bases and the J gene lost 0 bases, with 7 bases spanning the gap. CDR1 is SEHNR and CDR2 is FQNEAQ in the germline V gene (reference sequence). There are 15 residues in the CDR3. In DNA form, the CDR3 reads TGTGCCAGCAGCTTAACCAGCGCGAACACCGGGGAGCTGTTTTTT. It translates to CASSLTSANTGELFF.

This clone was observed once. The genes are TRBV7-2 and TRBJ1-1, with 12 bases matching TRBD1. This CDR3 spans 17 amino acids. Losses at the gene ends were 4 bases for V and 6 bases for J; bases not matched to a gene: 12. CDR1 SGHTA and CDR2 FQGNSA come from the germline V gene. CDR3 loop: CASSSRDRGPSWAEAFF. Here the CDR3 DNA reads TGTGCCAGCAGCTCCCGGGACAGGGGGCCTTCTTGGGCTGAAGCTTTCTTT.

The chain uses TRBV7-8 and TRBJ1-4; D gene ambiguous. From germline, CDR1 is SGHVS and CDR2 FQNEAQ. V lost 3 bases, J lost 5 bases, and 13 bases lay in between. The CDR3 has 15 residues. The CDR3 is CASSFMGRANEKLFF. The CDR3, as DNA: TGTGCCAGCAGCTTTATGGGCAGAGCAAATGAAAAACTGTTTTTT.

The rearrangement links TRBV4-1 to TRBJ1-2; D not certain. Looked up from germline, CDR1 is MGHRA and CDR2 is YSYEKL. The CDR3 runs 15 residues. Trimming removed 2 bases from V and 4 bases from J, with 14 bases in between. The CDR3 loop reads CASSQLSPGIYGYTF. In DNA form, the CDR3 reads TGCGCCAGCAGCCAATTATCCCCAGGAATCTATGGCTACACCTTC.

J is TRBJ1-3 and V is TRBV29-1; D unresolved. CDR1 is SQVTM and CDR2 is ANQGSEA in the germline V gene. With 6 bases removed from V and 0 bases from J, the gap between germline ends came to 15 bases. This CDR3 comprises 15 residues. The CDR3 DNA sequence: TGCAGCGTATTAATCGACCGCCACTCTGGAAACACCATATATTTT. Its translation: CSVLIDRHSGNTIYF.

In this sample, this clone turned up a few times. The chain combines TRBV19 with TRBJ1-6; TRBD1 matches 11 bases. This CDR3 has 15 amino acids. Trimming cost V 6 bases and J 12 bases; bases outside gene matches: 10. Germline values: CDR1 LNHDA, CDR2 SQIVND (reference sequence). CDR3 protein: CASRPGTGGIKPLHF. In nucleotides, the CDR3 is TGTGCCAGTAGACCCGGGACAGGGGGAATCAAACCCCTCCACTTT. Supplemented by reference TRBV19 and TRBJ1-6, the full variable domain reads DGGITQSPKYLFRKEGQNVTLSCEQNLNHDAMYWYRQDPGQGLRLIYYSQIVNDFQKGDIAEGYSVSREKKESFPLTVTSAQKNPTAFYLCASRPGTGGIKPLHFGNGTRLTVT.

Comments on this clone: One end of the junction does not line up with germline, which may come from a read error. This sequence joins TRBV5-1 and TRBJ2-7; 9 nucleotides match TRBD1. Per the germline V gene, CDR1 is SGHRS and CDR2 is YFSETQ. There are 14 residues in the CDR3. The CDR3 sequence is CASSLGQGGYEQYF. CDR3 DNA: TGCGCCAGCAGTTTGGGACAGGGAGGTTACGAGCAGTACTTC.

The chain uses TRBV19 and TRBJ1-6; D ambiguous. V was trimmed by 5 bases and J by 8 bases, leaving 13 bases between them. In germline, CDR1 is LNHDA, CDR2 SQIVND (reference sequence). The CDR3 runs 14 residues. CDR3 in DNA: TGTGCCAGTAGTTCGTACACCGATTATTCACCCCTCCACTTT. Translation: CASSSYTDYSPLHF.

As for this clone: Other DNA sequences in this specimen translate into the identical CDR3. The chain couples TRBV18 to TRBJ1-6; the match to TRBD1 covers 9 bases. The CDR3 runs to 15 residues. Trimming removed 3 bases from V and 9 bases from J; junction bases left unmatched: 6. The V gene's germline CDR1 is KGHSH and CDR2 LQKENI. The CDR3 sequence: CASSPQGQGVSPLHF. The CDR3 coding sequence is TGTGCCAGCTCACCGCAGGGACAGGGCGTTTCACCCCTCCACTTT.

The rearrangement joins TRBV5-1 to TRBJ2-2; 11 bases fit TRBD2. Losses at the gene ends were 8 bases for V and 3 bases for J; bases not matched to a gene: 6. The germline V gene has CDR1 SGHRS and CDR2 YFSETQ. There are 15 residues in the CDR3. CDR3 protein: CASAGLAVYTGELFF. In nucleotides, the CDR3 is TGCGCCAGTGCGGGACTAGCGGTATACACCGGGGAGCTGTTTTTT.

The chain joins TRBV7-9 to TRBJ1-2; no firm D call. The CDR3 sequence is 16 residues long. CDR1 is SEHNR, CDR2 FQNEAQ, per germline (reference sequence). Trimming cost V 5 bases and J 3 bases, with 19 bases left between them. The CDR3 DNA reads as TGTGCCAGCAGCGACGACTCAGCAGGCTTATACTATGGCTACACCTTC. The encoded protein is CASSDDSAGLYYGYTF.

DNA for the CDR3: TGTGCCAGCAGCGGGGGGGGACGCATGAGCTATGGCTACACCTTC. Translation: CASSGGGRMSYGYTF. This chain links TRBV2 with TRBJ1-2, with TRBD1 as a possible D gene (5 bases). From germline, CDR1 is SNHLY and CDR2 FYNNEI. With 6 bases removed from V and 4 bases from J, the gap between germline ends came to 18 bases. This CDR3 contains 15 residues.